This T cell receptor beta chain was sequenced during a study of blood T cells in healthy people across ages. This CDR3 has 17 residues. The V gene lost 2 bases and the J gene lost 0 bases, with 11 bases spanning the gap. CDR1 SGHTA and CDR2 FQGTGA come from the germline V gene. Next came a second PCR, run for about 7 to 11 cycles, which used a sample-barcoded 5' primer along with a J-beta primer mix. TCRdb fed the 5' RACE reads into MiXCR, producing one record per CDR3 protein. Altogether roughly 1,500,000 distinct CDR3 sequences are present, about 43% being singletons, with the ten largest covering 7% to 9%.

Sample: blood. The TCR was taken from a young woman in good health. The genes are TRBV7-3 and TRBJ2-6; no clear D. The CDR3 loop is CASSLYTGDSGANVLTF. CDR3 bases: TGTGCCAGCAGCTTATATACGGGTGACTCTGGGGCCAACGTCCTGACTTTC.